This T cell receptor beta chain comes out of a study of Ad26.COV2.S vaccination and SARS-CoV-2 variants. There are 19 residues in the CDR3. V shed 2 bases, J shed 5 bases, and the junction held 17 bases outside the gene matches. CDR1 SEHNR and CDR2 FQNEAQ come from the germline V gene (reference sequence). Some clones are missing from TCRdb's copy, which holds only in-frame ones; the method was immunoSEQ multiplex PCR. The sample contains 350,000 to 450,000 clones, about 90% of which appear only once. Material: peripheral blood, obtained after recovery from COVID-19. The chain is built from TRBV7-9 and TRBJ2-1; 8 bases agree with TRBD2. The receptor comes from a human donor who had recovered from COVID-19. CDR3 DNA: TGTGCCAGCAGCTTAACCGTTAGAGGGCTAGCGGGTAATAACAATGAGCAGTTCTTC. Protein product: CASSLTVRGLAGNNNEQFF.